This section outlines one TCR beta chain sequence together with its context. The data originate from a study of blood T cell repertoires in COVID-19. Study-wide background: Sources were T cells, B-cell-depleted T cells, or PBMCs; the material itself was cDNA or gDNA.

The CDR3 consists of 14 residues. Trimming pared 3 bases from V and 1 base from J, leaving 12 bases between. Looked up from germline, CDR1 is DFQATT and CDR2 is SNEGSKA (reference sequence). The data were produced by immunoSEQ multiplex PCR, yet TCRdb's version contains in-frame clones alone and is incomplete. The data show about 220,000 clones, approximately 81% seen once. This clonotype was obtained from a woman in her sixties or seventies who had recovered from COVID-19. Sample: peripheral blood. The chain carries TRBV20-1 and TRBJ2-5, with a weak D call TRBD2 (7 bases). CDR3 sequence (DNA): TGCAGTGCTAGTTCCGGGGGGCTCCAAGAGACCCAGTACTTC. Encoded protein: CSASSGGLQETQYF.